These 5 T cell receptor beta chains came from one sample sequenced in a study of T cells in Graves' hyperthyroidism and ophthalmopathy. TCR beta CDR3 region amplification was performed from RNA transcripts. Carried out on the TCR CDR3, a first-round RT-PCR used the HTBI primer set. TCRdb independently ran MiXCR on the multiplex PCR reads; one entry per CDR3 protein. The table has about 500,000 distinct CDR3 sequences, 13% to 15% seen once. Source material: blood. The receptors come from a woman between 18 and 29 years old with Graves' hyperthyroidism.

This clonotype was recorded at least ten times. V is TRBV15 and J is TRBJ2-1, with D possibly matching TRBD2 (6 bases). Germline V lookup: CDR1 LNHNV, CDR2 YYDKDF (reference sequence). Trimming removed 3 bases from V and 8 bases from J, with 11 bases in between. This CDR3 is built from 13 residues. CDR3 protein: CATSRGAGYEQFF. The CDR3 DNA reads TGTGCCACCAGCAGGGGTGCGGGGTATGAGCAGTTCTTC.

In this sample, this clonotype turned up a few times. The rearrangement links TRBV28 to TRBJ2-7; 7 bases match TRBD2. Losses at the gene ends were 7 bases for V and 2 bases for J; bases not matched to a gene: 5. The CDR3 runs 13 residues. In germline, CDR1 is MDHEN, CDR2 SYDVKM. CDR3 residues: CASKSGDPYEQYF. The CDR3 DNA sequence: TGTGCCAGCAAAAGCGGGGATCCCTACGAGCAGTACTTC.

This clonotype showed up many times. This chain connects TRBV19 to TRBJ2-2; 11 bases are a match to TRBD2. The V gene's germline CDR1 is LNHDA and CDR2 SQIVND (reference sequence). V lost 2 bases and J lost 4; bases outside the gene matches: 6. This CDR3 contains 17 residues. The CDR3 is CASSISSSGRSTGELFF. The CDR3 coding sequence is TGTGCCAGTAGTATATCTTCTAGCGGGAGGAGCACCGGGGAGCTGTTTTTT.

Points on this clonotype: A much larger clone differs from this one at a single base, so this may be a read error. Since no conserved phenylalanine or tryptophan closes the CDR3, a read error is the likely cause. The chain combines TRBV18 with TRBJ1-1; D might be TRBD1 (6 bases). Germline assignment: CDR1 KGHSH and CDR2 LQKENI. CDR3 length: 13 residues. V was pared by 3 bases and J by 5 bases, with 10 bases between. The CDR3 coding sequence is TGTGCCAGCTCACCGGTACAGGGAACTGAAGCTTTCTCT. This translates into CASSPVQGTEAFS.

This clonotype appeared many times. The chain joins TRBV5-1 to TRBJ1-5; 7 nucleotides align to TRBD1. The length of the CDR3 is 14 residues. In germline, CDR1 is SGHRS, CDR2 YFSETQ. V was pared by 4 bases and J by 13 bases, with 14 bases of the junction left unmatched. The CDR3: CASSPYRGSWPQHF. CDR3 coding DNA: TGCGCCAGCAGCCCCTACAGGGGATCGTGGCCACAGCATTTT.